This paragraph reports one T cell receptor (beta chain). Measured with immunoSEQ multiplex PCR; TCRdb has only the in-frame clones, and not every one. The profile shows 65,000 to 95,000 clones, about 90% of them singletons. The data were taken from a study of technical replicates of blood from four donors. CDR3 length equals 15 residues. V was trimmed by 0 bases and J by 0 bases, leaving 8 bases between them. Germline CDR1 reads SGHRS; CDR2 reads YFSETQ. The clonotype comes from a human donor in good health. V gene TRBV5-1 combines with J gene TRBJ2-3, with D uncertain. The sample consisted of T cells isolated from PBMCs. The CDR3 protein is CASSLATASTDTQYF. The CDR3 DNA sequence: TGCGCCAGCAGCTTGGCAACAGCTAGCACAGATACGCAGTATTTT.